The rows below give T cell receptor beta chains drawn from one sample of a study of response to subunit inactivated influenza vaccine. Using its own MiXCR run on the RT-PCR reads, TCRdb lists one record per CDR3 protein. The sample shows more than 450,000 distinct CDR3 sequences, 12% of them seen only once. The sample consisted of PBMCs from blood, taken on the day of vaccination. These receptor sequences come from a man aged 50-59 years who received an inactivated influenza vaccine. Both conserved end residues are part of each CDR3. The D gene is left open where the match is weak. Size is omitted from some rows. Given values are once, few, many or a class for expanded clones.

size: many
D: TRBD2
V: TRBV20-1
J: TRBJ2-1
CDR3: CSARGLAGTNEQFF
DNA: TGCAGTGCTAGAGGTCTAGCGGGGACTAATGAGCAGTTCTTC

size: NA
D: TRBD2
V: TRBV6-5
J: TRBJ2-2
CDR3: CASSYGTSTNTGELFF
DNA: TGTGCCAGCAGTTACGGGACTAGCACGAACACCGGGGAGCTGTTTTTT

size: few
D: TRBD1
V: TRBV10-3
J: TRBJ2-5
CDR3: CAISVQGMQTQYF
DNA: TGTGCCATCAGTGTACAGGGGATGCAGACCCAGTACTTC

size: NA
D: TRBD2
V: TRBV4-2
J: TRBJ2-5
CDR3: CASSPLAGQGGETQYF
DNA: TGTGCCAGCAGCCCGCTAGCGGGGCAAGGGGGAGAGACCCAGTACTTC

size: few
D: TRBD2
V: TRBV12-3/TRBV12-4
J: TRBJ2-3
CDR3: CASSLGPGGTDTQYF
DNA: TGTGCCAGCAGTTTGGGCCCCGGGGGGACAGATACGCAGTATTTT

size: few
D: NA
V: TRBV18
J: TRBJ2-1
CDR3: CASSPPDDEQFF
DNA: TGTGCCAGCTCACCCCCGGACGATGAGCAGTTCTTC

size: many
D: NA
V: TRBV20-1
J: TRBJ2-7
CDR3: CSATPVRTGYEQYF
DNA: TGCAGTGCTACGCCAGTTAGGACTGGCTACGAGCAGTACTTC

size: NA
D: TRBD2
V: TRBV5-1
J: TRBJ2-1
CDR3: CASSPAAGVLYNEQFF
DNA: TGCGCCAGCAGCCCCGCGGCGGGAGTTCTCTACAATGAGCAGTTCTTC

size: few
D: TRBD1
V: TRBV7-9
J: TRBJ1-2
CDR3: CASRPDRGPINYGYTF
DNA: TGTGCCAGCAGACCGGACAGGGGCCCTATCAACTATGGCTACACCTTC

size: many
D: TRBD2
V: TRBV20-1
J: TRBJ2-1
CDR3: CSARTSSGGPYNEQFF
DNA: TGCAGTGCTAGAACTAGTTCGGGAGGTCCCTACAATGAGCAGTTCTTC

size: few
D: TRBD1
V: TRBV6-2/TRBV6-3
J: TRBJ2-7
CDR3: CASTQRWGQGGEQYF
DNA: TGTGCCAGCACCCAACGGTGGGGACAGGGCGGCGAGCAGTACTTC

size: NA
D: TRBD1
V: TRBV28
J: TRBJ2-5
CDR3: CASLSGTGEETQYF
DNA: TGTGCCAGCTTGTCCGGGACAGGTGAAGAGACCCAGTACTTC

size: few
D: NA
V: TRBV30
J: TRBJ2-7
CDR3: CAWSALVFEQYF
DNA: TGTGCCTGGAGTGCACTGGTCTTCGAGCAGTACTTC

size: few
D: TRBD2
V: TRBV6-1
J: TRBJ2-1
CDR3: CASTPPGGGNEQFF
DNA: TGTGCCAGCACCCCACCGGGCGGGGGGAATGAGCAGTTCTTC

size: few
D: NA
V: TRBV3-1
J: TRBJ2-1
CDR3: CASSQVQTLVSRSQFF
DNA: TGTGCCAGCAGCCAAGTCCAAACTCTCGTTTCCCGAAGCCAGTTCTTC

size: few
D: NA
V: TRBV7-9
J: TRBJ2-3
CDR3: CASSSLGTATDTQYF
DNA: TGTGCCAGCAGCTCCTTAGGAACCGCTACAGATACGCAGTATTTT

size: few
D: TRBD2
V: TRBV4-3
J: TRBJ2-6
CDR3: CASSPQMTLAGAGANVLTF
DNA: TGCGCCAGCAGCCCACAAATGACGCTAGCGGGTGCTGGGGCCAACGTCCTGACTTTC

size: NA
D: TRBD1
V: TRBV2
J: TRBJ1-5
CDR3: CASSRDRVDQPQHF
DNA: TGTGCCAGCAGTCGCGACAGGGTGGATCAGCCCCAGCATTTT

size: few
D: NA
V: TRBV10-2
J: TRBJ2-1
CDR3: CASSEGSSSYNEQFF
DNA: TGCGCCAGCAGTGAGGGGTCCAGCTCCTACAATGAGCAGTTCTTC

size: few
D: TRBD2
V: TRBV12-3/TRBV12-4
J: TRBJ2-2
CDR3: CASSYTSGRWELFF
DNA: TGTGCCAGCAGTTACACTAGCGGGAGGTGGGAGCTGTTTTTT

size: NA
D: NA
V: TRBV20-1
J: TRBJ2-1
CDR3: CSAYPDRGRDNEQFF
DNA: TGCAGTGCTTATCCCGACCGGGGGCGGGACAATGAGCAGTTCTTC

size: many
D: NA
V: TRBV12-3/TRBV12-4
J: TRBJ1-1
CDR3: CASSRVSNTEAFF
DNA: TGTGCCAGCAGTCGGGTGTCGAACACTGAAGCTTTCTTT

size: few
D: TRBD1
V: TRBV12-3/TRBV12-4
J: TRBJ2-4
CDR3: CASSRSGQGPIQYF
DNA: TGTGCCAGCAGCCGATCGGGACAGGGCCCCATTCAGTACTTC